These 32 T cell receptor beta chains were sequenced from one sample in a study of PD-1 blockade in mismatch repair-deficient tumors. The repertoire was sequenced with immunoSEQ multiplex PCR; TCRdb's copy has only in-frame clones and lacks some. The table has about 34,000 clones, around 80% seen once. The sequenced sample was PBMCs, obtained less than 7 weeks after starting pembrolizumab. All receptors come from an adult with mismatch repair-deficient cancer.

This clone was observed a single time. J is TRBJ1-2 and V is TRBV4-1; D uncertain. The germline V gene has CDR1 MGHRA and CDR2 YSYEKL. The V end lost 8 bases, the J end lost 4 bases, and 26 bases lay between the germline ends. This CDR3 has 17 amino acids. The CDR3 sequence is CASVGLLEASRSYGYTF. The CDR3 region has the DNA TGCGCCAGCGTTGGTCTTTTGGAGGCCAGTAGGAGCTATGGCTACACCTTC.

There are a few counts of this clone. The chain employs TRBV30 and TRBJ2-3, with 7 bases identical to TRBD2. From germline, CDR1 is GTSNPN and CDR2 SVGIG (reference sequence). After removal of 2 bases from V and 4 bases from J, the junction contained 9 bases not matched to a gene. This CDR3 region has 15 residues. CDR3 sequence reads: CAWSRAGVLADTQYF. The CDR3 DNA reads TGTGCCTGGAGTAGGGCGGGAGTGTTAGCAGATACGCAGTATTTT.

The chain combines TRBV2 with TRBJ2-5; D might be TRBD2 (6 bases). V dropped 6 bases and J dropped 0 bases, with 11 bases sitting between them. The length of the CDR3 is 14 residues. CDR1 and CDR2 from the germline V gene are SNHLY and FYNNEI. CDR3 residues: CASSRLVNQETQYF. The CDR3 DNA is TGTGCCAGCAGCCGACTAGTGAACCAAGAGACCCAGTACTTC.

The chain employs TRBV18 and TRBJ2-1, with TRBD2 identical over 12 bases. V lost 2 bases, J lost 4 bases, and 6 bases stayed unmatched. The CDR3 contains 17 residues. Germline V gives CDR1 KGHSH, CDR2 LQKENI. CDR3 coding DNA: TGTGCCAGCTCACCAATGAACGGACTAGCGGGGTACAATGAGCAGTTCTTC. It yields the protein CASSPMNGLAGYNEQFF. Filled out from reference TRBV18 and TRBJ2-1, the complete variable domain reads NAGVMQNPRHLVRRRGQEARLRCSPMKGHSHVYWYRQLPEEGLKFMVYLQKENIIDESGMPKERFSAEFPKEGPSILRIQQVVRGDSAAYFCASSPMNGLAGYNEQFFGPGTRLTVL.

The chain has TRBV9 and TRBJ2-1, with TRBD2 identical over 7 bases. The J segment lost 4 bases and the V segment lost 3 bases, leaving 7 bases of the junction unmatched. The CDR3 is made up of 15 amino acids. Germline CDR1 SGDLS, CDR2 YYNGEE. CDR3: CASSEGRAPYNEQFF. The DNA of the CDR3 is TGTGCCAGCAGCGAAGGGAGGGCCCCTTACAATGAGCAGTTCTTC.

The chain employs TRBV6-5 and TRBJ2-5, with 9 bases fitting TRBD2. Looked up from germline, CDR1 is MNHEY and CDR2 is SVGAGI. The CDR3 spans 13 residues. V trimming: 4 bases; J trimming: 14 bases; junction bases outside the gene matches: 11. Here the CDR3 DNA reads TGTGCCAGCAGTTTTAGCGGGAGATCCGAAGCCTACTTC. Residues: CASSFSGRSEAYF.

This clone showed up just once. The chain joins TRBV6-1 to TRBJ1-5; 7 bases map to TRBD1. V dropped 6 bases and J dropped 6; count of bases not matched to a gene: 5. The CDR3 contains 13 residues. Germline lookup yields CDR1 MNHNS and CDR2 SASEGT. Here the CDR3 DNA reads TGTGCCAGCAGCCACGACAGGGTTCAGCCCCAGCATTTT. The encoded protein is CASSHDRVQPQHF.

Only one count was recorded for this clone. The chain uses TRBV5-5 and TRBJ2-1, with 10 bases aligning to TRBD2. J gave up 7 bases and V 0 bases, and 7 bases lay outside the gene matches. Germline V gene sequence: CDR1 SGHKS, CDR2 YYEKEE (reference sequence). This CDR3 comprises 16 residues. The CDR3: CASSLEASGSWNEQFF. In DNA, the CDR3 is TGTGCCAGCAGCTTGGAGGCTAGCGGGAGTTGGAATGAGCAGTTCTTC.

The chain recombines TRBV7-2 with TRBJ2-3; 8 bases line up with TRBD2. This CDR3 region has 16 residues. Germline values: CDR1 SGHTA, CDR2 FQGNSA. V shed 1 base, J shed 3 bases, and the junction held 6 bases outside the gene matches. In DNA form, the CDR3 reads TGTGCCAGCAGCTTAGGAGCGGGGGTTAGGACAGATACGCAGTATTTT. Amino acids: CASSLGAGVRTDTQYF. Using reference TRBV7-2 and TRBJ2-3 for the parts outside the CDR3, the full variable domain is GAGVSQSPSNKVTEKGKDVELRCDPISGHTALYWYRQSLGQGLEFLIYFQGNSAPDKSGLPSDRFSAERTGGSVSTLTIQRTQQEDSAVYLCASSLGAGVRTDTQYFGPGTRLTVL.

V and J are TRBV12-2 and TRBJ2-1; the table's D call TRBD1 went unverified against the DNA. TRBV12-2 is shown as a pseudogene. The CDR3 is 15 amino acids. The CDR3 spells CASRVRQGEMNEQFF. The CDR3 DNA reads TGTGCAAGTCGGGTTCGCCAGGGGGAAATGAATGAGCAGTTCTTC.

The CDR3 sequence: CATSKDSGRVGGELFF. The CDR3 DNA reads as TGTGCCACCAGCAAGGATAGCGGGAGGGTCGGTGGGGAGCTGTTTTTT. The genes are TRBV15 and TRBJ2-2; 11 bases match TRBD2. The ends lost 4 bases at V and 8 bases at J; junction bases unmatched: 9. Per germline, CDR1 LNHNV and CDR2 YYDKDF (reference sequence). The CDR3 runs 16 residues.

This sequence joins TRBV18 and TRBJ2-7; TRBD2 agrees at 7 bases. CDR1 KGHSH and CDR2 LQKENI come from the germline V gene. The CDR3 sequence is 13 residues long. With 3 bases clipped from V and 3 bases from J, the junction kept 2 bases outside the gene matches. CDR3 amino acids: CASSPGGDYEQYF. In nucleotides, the CDR3 is TGTGCCAGCTCACCGGGAGGGGACTACGAGCAGTACTTC.

V usage is TRBV19 and J usage is TRBJ1-5, with 7 bases lining up with TRBD1. V shed 7 bases, J shed 2 bases, and the junction held 11 bases outside the gene matches. The CDR3 totals 16 residues. Germline V gene lookup returns CDR1 LNHDA and CDR2 SQIVND (reference sequence). The CDR3 loop is CASNGNRGLGNQPQHF. For the CDR3, the DNA is TGTGCCAGTAACGGGAACAGGGGATTGGGCAATCAGCCCCAGCATTTT.

This chain connects TRBV27 to TRBJ2-3, with TRBD1 matching over 9 bases. This CDR3 has 18 amino acids. Looked up from germline, CDR1 is MNHEY and CDR2 is SMNVEV (reference sequence). V shed 8 bases and J 0 bases; nucleotides not matched to a gene: 15. For the CDR3, the DNA is TGTGCCAGCCTTTCCCTCCACAGGGGGCTTTCTAGCACAGATACGCAGTATTTT. Its protein is CASLSLHRGLSSTDTQYF.

Here the CDR3 reads CASSLARDRYYEQYF. CDR3 DNA: TGTGCCAGCAGCTTAGCGCGGGACCGATACTACGAGCAGTACTTC. This chain connects TRBV7-6 to TRBJ2-7; D possibly corresponds to TRBD2 (6 bases). CDR1 and CDR2 from the germline V gene are SGHVS and FNYEAQ. The CDR3 covers 15 residues. The V end was cut by 0 bases, the J end by 3 bases, with 12 bases between.

The J gene is TRBJ2-7, the V gene TRBV6-5; 7 bases align to TRBD1. CDR1 is MNHEY and CDR2 is SVGAGI in the germline V gene. CDR3 length equals 16 residues. J lost 1 base, V lost 2 bases, and 8 bases had no gene match. CDR3 region: CASSYTYKGQSYEQYF. The CDR3, as DNA: TGTGCCAGCAGTTACACTTATAAGGGACAGTCCTACGAGCAGTACTTC.

The CDR3 sequence: CASSGEATDTQYF. CDR3 in DNA: TGTGCCAGCAGCGGGGAGGCAACAGATACGCAGTATTTT. The chain uses TRBV7-2 and TRBJ2-3, with D maybe TRBD2 (6 bases). V lost 5 bases and J lost 3, with 9 bases in between. Germline V gene lookup returns CDR1 SGHTA and CDR2 FQGNSA. The CDR3 is 13 residues long.

The rearrangement links TRBV11-2 to TRBJ2-7, with D unresolved. Trimming left V 5 bases short and J 2 bases short, with 16 bases between. The CDR3 is made up of 15 amino acids. The germline gives CDR1 SGHAT, CDR2 FQNNGV. This CDR3 reads CASSPPGAATYEQYF. The CDR3, as DNA: TGTGCCAGCAGCCCCCCGGGTGCGGCAACCTACGAGCAGTACTTC.

This chain uses TRBV5-1 with TRBJ2-1, with D maybe TRBD1 (6 bases). In germline, CDR1 is SGHRS, CDR2 YFSETQ. V was pared by 4 bases and J by 1 base, with 9 bases between. There are 14 residues in the CDR3. This CDR3 is CASSEGQSYNEQFF. The CDR3 DNA follows: TGCGCCAGCAGCGAAGGACAGTCCTACAATGAGCAGTTCTTC.

V and J are TRBV5-4 and TRBJ2-1; 12 nucleotides match TRBD2. This CDR3 has 15 amino acids. The germline CDR1 and CDR2 sequences are SGHNT and YYREEE (reference sequence). J was trimmed by 5 bases and V by 4 bases; bases with no gene match: 4. CDR3 sequence (DNA): TGTGCCAGCAGCGCGCTAGCGGGAGGGGACAATGAGCAGTTCTTC. Residues: CASSALAGGDNEQFF.

The chain is built from TRBV21-1 and TRBJ2-3; the DNA was not compared with TRBD1, the D call given in the table. TRBV21-1 is recorded as a pseudogene. The CDR3 is 16 residues long. CDR3 coding DNA: TGTGCCACCGAATGGCCAGGCAGGGGGATCACAGATACGCAGTATTTT. Protein sequence: CATEWPGRGITDTQYF.

The V call is TRBV29-1, the J call TRBJ2-7; 7 bases align to TRBD1. Germline V gene sequence: CDR1 SQVTM, CDR2 ANQGSEA. The CDR3 length is 13 residues. V lost 4 bases and J lost 5; bases outside the gene matches: 8. As DNA, the CDR3 is TGCAGCGTTGCCCCGACAGGGTCGAACGAGCAGTACTTC. Encoded protein: CSVAPTGSNEQYF.

This clone was counted a few times. The V and J genes are TRBV6-1 and TRBJ2-7; perhaps TRBD2 as D (5 bases). CDR1 MNHNS and CDR2 SASEGT come from the germline V gene. Trimming shortened V by 4 bases and J by 0 bases, and 19 bases separated the two germline ends. This CDR3 is built from 17 residues. CDR3 amino acids: CASSAPSRRSLSYEQYF. The CDR3 coding sequence is TGTGCCAGCAGTGCGCCCTCTAGGAGGTCCCTCTCCTACGAGCAGTACTTC.

The chain carries TRBV28 and TRBJ1-5; D ambiguous. CDR1 is MDHEN, CDR2 SYDVKM, per germline. V was trimmed by 5 bases and J by 1 base, leaving 12 bases between them. The CDR3 has 15 residues. CDR3 DNA sequence: TGTGCCAGCAGTGCGGTCGGAGTGAGCAATCAGCCCCAGCATTTT. Amino acid sequence: CASSAVGVSNQPQHF.

This clone was recorded once. The chain combines TRBV30 with TRBJ2-3, with a tentative D call TRBD1 (7 bases). Germline values: CDR1 GTSNPN, CDR2 SVGIG (reference sequence). This CDR3 has 20 amino acids. Deletions cut 1 base from V and 4 bases from J, with 30 bases between. The CDR3 sequence is CAWSGKIVKSWRGLPDTQYF. CDR3 coding DNA: TGTGCCTGGAGTGGAAAGATAGTCAAGTCGTGGAGGGGGCTTCCAGATACGCAGTATTTT.

The rearrangement links TRBV18 to TRBJ2-2; D call uncertain. This CDR3 comprises 17 residues. The germline V gene has CDR1 KGHSH and CDR2 LQKENI. Trimming took off 2 bases at V and 0 bases at J, with 13 bases between the two ends. CDR3 in amino acids: CASSPRRAYANTGELFF. In nucleotides, the CDR3 is TGTGCCAGCTCACCAAGAAGAGCGTATGCGAACACCGGGGAGCTGTTTTTT.

This clone was seen more than once but under ten times. The rearrangement links TRBV28 to TRBJ2-7, with a possible D match to TRBD2 (5 bases). CDR3 size: 13 residues. Germline V lookup: CDR1 MDHEN, CDR2 SYDVKM. The V end was cut by 3 bases, the J end by 4 bases, with 10 bases between. The chain's CDR3 is CASSFRDNYEQYF. CDR3 DNA: TGTGCCAGCAGTTTTCGGGATAATTACGAGCAGTACTTC.

This clone was detected a few times. The CDR3 region has the DNA TGTGCCAGCAGCGTTTCCCCCTTTGGCACAGATACGCAGTATTTT. Translating gives CASSVSPFGTDTQYF. This chain links TRBV11-2 with TRBJ2-3; D gene unclear. Trimming took off 5 bases at V and 1 base at J, with 13 bases between the two ends. The CDR3 is made up of 15 amino acids. CDR1 SGHAT and CDR2 FQNNGV come from the germline V gene.

The chain links TRBV11-2 to TRBJ2-1; 11 nucleotides match TRBD2. The CDR3 totals 18 residues. The trim removed 5 bases at V and 6 bases at J, leaving 15 bases unmatched. Germline CDR1 reads SGHAT; CDR2 reads FQNNGV. The CDR3 spells CASSPRGSGRGYGNEQFF. The DNA for the CDR3 is TGTGCCAGCAGCCCCCGGGGTAGCGGGAGGGGGTATGGCAATGAGCAGTTCTTC.

J is TRBJ1-6 and V is TRBV6-5, with D uncertain. Germline V gene lookup returns CDR1 MNHEY and CDR2 SVGAGI. Trimming stripped 1 base from V and 9 bases from J, with 13 bases between. The CDR3 sequence is 15 residues long. The CDR3 nucleotides read TGTGCCAGCAGTTACTACCGGCAGGAGGGTTCACCCCTCCACTTT. This translates into CASSYYRQEGSPLHF.

The chain joins TRBV6-1 to TRBJ2-7; a weak D match, TRBD1 (5 bases). With 5 bases removed from V and 3 bases from J, the gap between germline ends came to 8 bases. Germline V gene lookup returns CDR1 MNHNS and CDR2 SASEGT. This CDR3 has 12 residues. The DNA of the CDR3 is TGTGCCAGCAGTCTCAGGGTCTACGAGCAGTACTTC. It specifies CASSLRVYEQYF.

The chain is built from TRBV9 and TRBJ2-7; D is undetermined. V was trimmed by 0 bases and J by 5 bases, leaving 9 bases between them. This CDR3 spans 13 amino acids. Germline V CDR1 and CDR2: SGDLS, YYNGEE. CDR3 in amino acids: CASSVAGVDEQYF. The CDR3 DNA reads as TGTGCCAGCAGCGTAGCAGGTGTCGACGAGCAGTACTTC.